This T cell receptor beta chain was observed in a study of blood T cell repertoires in COVID-19. Profiling relied on immunoSEQ multiplex PCR, and the TCRdb table lists in-frame clones only, not all of them. The data contain 60,000 to 65,000 clones, 74% of them seen just once; the ten biggest clones take up roughly 30%. This clone was picked up a small number of times. V was pared by 4 bases and J by 1 base, with 3 bases of the junction left unmatched. Germline loops: CDR1 SGHTA, CDR2 FQGNSA. This CDR3 is 16 amino acids long. The source is an elderly woman with acute or convalescent COVID-19. The genes are TRBV7-2 and TRBJ2-5, with 13 bases identical to TRBD2. The sequenced sample was peripheral blood. This chain's CDR3 is CASSWGLAGTQETQYF. CDR3 in DNA: TGTGCCAGCAGCTGGGGACTAGCGGGGACCCAAGAGACCCAGTACTTC.